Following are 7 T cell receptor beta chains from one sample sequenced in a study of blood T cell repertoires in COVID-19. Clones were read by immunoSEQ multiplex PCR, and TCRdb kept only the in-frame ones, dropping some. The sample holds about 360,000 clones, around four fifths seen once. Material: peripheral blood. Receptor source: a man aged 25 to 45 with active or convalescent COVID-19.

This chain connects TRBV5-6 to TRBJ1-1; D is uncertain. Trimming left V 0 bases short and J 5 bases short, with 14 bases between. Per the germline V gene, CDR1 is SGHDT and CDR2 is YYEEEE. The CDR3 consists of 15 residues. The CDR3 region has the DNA TGTGCCAGCAGCTTGGTAGGCGGGCGCCTAACTGAAGCTTTCTTT. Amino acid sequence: CASSLVGGRLTEAFF.

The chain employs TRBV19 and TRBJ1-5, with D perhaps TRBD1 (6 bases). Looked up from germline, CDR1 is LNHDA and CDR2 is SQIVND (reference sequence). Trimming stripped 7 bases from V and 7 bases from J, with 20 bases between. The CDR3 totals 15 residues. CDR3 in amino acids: CASTSDRGPAQPQHF. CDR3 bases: TGTGCCAGTACCTCGGACAGAGGACCAGCACAGCCCCAGCATTTT.

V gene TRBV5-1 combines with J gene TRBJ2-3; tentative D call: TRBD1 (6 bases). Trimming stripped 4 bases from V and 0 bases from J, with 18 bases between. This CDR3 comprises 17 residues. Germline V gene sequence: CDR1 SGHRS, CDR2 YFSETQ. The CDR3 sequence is CASSQTNRASSTDTQYF. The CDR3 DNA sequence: TGCGCCAGCAGCCAAACTAACAGGGCATCTAGCACAGATACGCAGTATTTT.

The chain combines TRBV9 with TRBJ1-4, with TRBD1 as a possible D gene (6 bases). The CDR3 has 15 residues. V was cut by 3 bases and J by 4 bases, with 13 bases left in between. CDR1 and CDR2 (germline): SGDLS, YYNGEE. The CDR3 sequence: CASSASGDLNEKLFF. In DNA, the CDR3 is TGTGCCAGCAGCGCGTCAGGGGACCTTAATGAAAAACTGTTTTTT.

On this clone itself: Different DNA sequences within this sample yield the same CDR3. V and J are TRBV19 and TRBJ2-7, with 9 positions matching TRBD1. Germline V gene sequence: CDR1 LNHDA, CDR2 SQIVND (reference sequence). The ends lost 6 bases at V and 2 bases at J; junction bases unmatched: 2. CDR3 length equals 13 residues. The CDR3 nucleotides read TGTGCCAGTAGCCGGGACAGGGCCTACGAGCAGTACTTC. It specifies CASSRDRAYEQYF. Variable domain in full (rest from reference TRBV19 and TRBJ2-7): DGGITQSPKYLFRKEGQNVTLSCEQNLNHDAMYWYRQDPGQGLRLIYYSQIVNDFQKGDIAEGYSVSREKKESFPLTVTSAQKNPTAFYLCASSRDRAYEQYFGPGTRLTVT.

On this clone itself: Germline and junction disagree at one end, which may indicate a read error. CDR3 in DNA: TGCGCCAGCAGCTGCGGACTAGCGGGGACCCCCGGAGCTGTTTTT. Translation gives CASSCGLAGTPGAVF. The rearrangement uses TRBV5-1 and TRBJ2-2; 12 nucleotides agree with TRBD2. The germline CDR1 and CDR2 sequences are SGHRS and YFSETQ. This CDR3 is 15 amino acids long.

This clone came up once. In nucleotides, the CDR3 is TGCGCCAGCAGCTTGAACGCGGCTTACGGGACTGAAGCTTTCTTT. Protein: CASSLNAAYGTEAFF. This chain uses TRBV5-1 with TRBJ1-1; D gene uncertain. This CDR3 is 15 amino acids long. Germline V gene lookup returns CDR1 SGHRS and CDR2 YFSETQ. Trimming shortened V by 1 base and J by 5 bases, and 15 bases separated the two germline ends.